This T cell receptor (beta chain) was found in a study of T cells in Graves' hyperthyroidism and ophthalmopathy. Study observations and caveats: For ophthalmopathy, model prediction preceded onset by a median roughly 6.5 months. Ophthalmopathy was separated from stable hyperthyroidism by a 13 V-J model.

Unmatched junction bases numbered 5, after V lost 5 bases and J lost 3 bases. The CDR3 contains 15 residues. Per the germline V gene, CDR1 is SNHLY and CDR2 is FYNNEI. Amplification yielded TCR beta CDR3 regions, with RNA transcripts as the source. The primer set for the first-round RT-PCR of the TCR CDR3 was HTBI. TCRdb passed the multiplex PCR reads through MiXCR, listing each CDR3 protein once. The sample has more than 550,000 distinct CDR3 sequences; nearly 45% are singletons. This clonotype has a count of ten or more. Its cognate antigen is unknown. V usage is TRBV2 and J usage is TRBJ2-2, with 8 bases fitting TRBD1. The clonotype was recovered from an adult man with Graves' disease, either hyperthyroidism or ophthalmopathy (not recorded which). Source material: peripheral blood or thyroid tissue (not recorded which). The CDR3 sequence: CASSRTGIDTGELFF. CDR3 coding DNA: TGTGCCAGCAGTCGGACAGGGATCGACACCGGGGAGCTGTTTTTT.